The 25 T cell receptor beta chains given below trace back to one sample, sequenced in a study of response to subunit inactivated influenza vaccine. Each CDR3 protein is one row after TCRdb ran MiXCR on the RT-PCR reads. The table includes a few hundred thousand distinct CDR3 sequences, 14% detected once. Sample: PBMCs from blood, taken 11 to 12 days after vaccination. These receptors originate from a man aged 45 to 65 who received an inactivated influenza vaccine.

This clonotype has a count of ten or more. The chain joins TRBV10-2 to TRBJ2-7; TRBD1 matches at 11 bases. The length of the CDR3 is 16 residues. Per germline, CDR1 WSHSY and CDR2 SAAADI. J lost 9 bases, V lost 5 bases, and 15 bases had no gene match. CDR3 nucleotides: TGCGCCAGCAGTAATACTCCCGGGACAGGGGGGAAAGGGCAGTACTTC. This encodes CASSNTPGTGGKGQYF.

The chain joins TRBV7-6 to TRBJ2-5; D perhaps matches TRBD1 (5 bases). The CDR3 extends over 15 amino acids. Germline loops: CDR1 SGHVS, CDR2 FNYEAQ. V dropped 1 base and J dropped 5 bases, with 14 bases sitting between them. CDR3 nucleotides: TGTGCCAGCAGCTTAGAGGCAGGGAAGGGGGAGACCCAGTACTTC. Protein: CASSLEAGKGETQYF.

This clonotype was detected a few times. V usage is TRBV12-3 or TRBV12-4 and J usage is TRBJ1-5; TRBD1 matches at 7 bases. The length of the CDR3 is 14 residues. Trimming cost V 4 bases and J 7 bases; bases outside gene matches: 7. The chain's CDR3 is CASSYRGGGQPQHF. CDR3 coding DNA: TGTGCCAGCAGTTACAGGGGCGGGGGACAGCCCCAGCATTTT.

This clonotype occurred many times. This rearrangement joins TRBV3-1 to TRBJ1-2; D not certain. Germline loops: CDR1 LGHDT, CDR2 YNNKEL (reference sequence). The CDR3 runs 13 residues. V shed 2 bases and J shed 2 bases, with 6 bases lying between them. The CDR3 DNA reads as TGTGCCAGCAGCCAAAGAGGGAACTATGGCTACACCTTC. Encoded protein: CASSQRGNYGYTF.

The rearrangement joins TRBV12-3 or TRBV12-4 to TRBJ1-1; D perhaps matches TRBD1 (6 bases). The CDR3 loop spans 14 amino acids. Trimming pared 5 bases from V and 4 bases from J, leaving 14 bases between. Written as DNA, the CDR3 is TGTGCCAGCAGTGGGGCAGGGGAGGGCACTGAAGCTTTCTTT. As protein: CASSGAGEGTEAFF.

The V call is TRBV18, the J call TRBJ2-1; D is possibly TRBD1 or TRBD2 (5 bases each). V was pared by 6 bases and J by 8 bases, with 23 bases between. CDR1 and CDR2 (germline): KGHSH, LQKENI. The CDR3 runs 16 residues. CDR3 bases: TGTGCCAGCTCCCGGGCAGGGAGCAATAGTTTCGATGAGCAGTTCTTC. This gives the protein CASSRAGSNSFDEQFF. Together with reference TRBV18 and TRBJ2-1, the CDR3 gives the full variable domain: NAGVMQNPRHLVRRRGQEARLRCSPMKGHSHVYWYRQLPEEGLKFMVYLQKENIIDESGMPKERFSAEFPKEGPSILRIQQVVRGDSAAYFCASSRAGSNSFDEQFFGPGTRLTVL.

The rearrangement uses TRBV2 and TRBJ1-1, with a possible D match to TRBD1 (5 bases). From germline, CDR1 is SNHLY and CDR2 FYNNEI. This CDR3 spans 14 amino acids. V lost 3 bases to trimming and J lost 5 bases, with 13 bases between them. CDR3 DNA: TGTGCCAGCAGTGAGTCGGGGGGTTATACTGAAGCTTTCTTT. Translated, it gives CASSESGGYTEAFF.

This rearrangement joins TRBV6-5 to TRBJ1-6; 9 bases agree with TRBD1. Trimming at V came to 0 bases and at J to 9 bases, leaving 3 bases not matched to a gene. Germline V CDR1 and CDR2: MNHEY, SVGAGI. The CDR3 is 15 amino acids. The CDR3 DNA reads as TGTGCCAGCAGTTACTCAAGACAGGGGGGTTCACCCCTCCACTTT. Amino acids: CASSYSRQGGSPLHF.

The chain couples TRBV6-2 or TRBV6-3 to TRBJ1-2; tentatively, D is TRBD1 (6 bases). With 6 bases removed from V and 2 bases from J, the gap between germline ends came to 13 bases. The CDR3 extends over 14 amino acids. Germline CDR1 and CDR2: MNHEY and SVGEGT. CDR3 in amino acids: CASSLGQTNYGYTF. The CDR3 DNA sequence: TGTGCCAGCAGCCTCGGACAGACAAACTATGGCTACACCTTC.

To note about this clonotype: A far larger clone is one base from this, pointing to a likely read error. This sequence joins TRBV2 and TRBJ2-7; 7 bases line up with TRBD1. CDR3 length: 13 amino acids. The J segment lost 2 bases and the V segment lost 7 bases, leaving 5 bases of the junction unmatched. The V gene's germline CDR1 is SNHLY and CDR2 FYNNEI. In nucleotides, the CDR3 is TGTGCCAGCATTCCGGGACAGACCTACGAGCAGTACTTC. Its translation: CASIPGQTYEQYF.

This clonotype was found once. V is TRBV20-1 and J is TRBJ2-1; no clear D gene. This CDR3 has 14 residues. Germline lookup yields CDR1 DFQATT and CDR2 SNEGSKA (reference sequence). Trimming took 4 bases from V and 4 from J, leaving 14 bases between them. CDR3 in amino acids: CSANLGIRYNEQFF. The CDR3 DNA sequence: TGCAGTGCTAACTTGGGGATCAGGTACAATGAGCAGTTCTTC.

This clonotype occurred a few times. The V call is TRBV29-1, the J call TRBJ2-1, with 7 positions matching TRBD2. In germline, CDR1 is SQVTM, CDR2 ANQGSEA. The CDR3 spans 17 residues. V lost 3 bases and J lost 6; bases outside the gene matches: 17. The CDR3 sequence: CSVDLGLGGLVVNEQFF. CDR3 nucleotides: TGCAGCGTTGATCTCGGTTTGGGCGGACTAGTTGTCAATGAGCAGTTCTTC.

This clonotype came up a few times. This chain connects TRBV5-1 to TRBJ1-1, with D tentatively TRBD1 (5 bases). Germline CDR1 SGHRS, CDR2 YFSETQ. This CDR3 has 13 residues. Trimming stripped 7 bases from V and 4 bases from J, with 14 bases between. Here the CDR3 reads CASQPGFGTEAFF. DNA of the CDR3: TGCGCCAGCCAACCAGGGTTTGGCACTGAAGCTTTCTTT.

A few counts support this clonotype. CDR3 amino acids: CASSYGTDNSPLHF. Written as DNA, the CDR3 is TGCGCCAGCAGCTACGGGACAGATAATTCACCCCTCCACTTT. The chain recombines TRBV5-1 with TRBJ1-6, with 7 bases matching TRBD1. The CDR3 runs to 14 residues. Germline CDR1 is SGHRS and CDR2 is YFSETQ. V dropped 3 bases and J dropped 5; count of bases not matched to a gene: 2.

This chain connects TRBV30 to TRBJ1-6, with D unclear. CDR1 is GTSNPN and CDR2 is SVGIG in the germline V gene (reference sequence). The V end lost 0 bases, the J end lost 14 bases, and 17 bases lay between the germline ends. CDR3 length equals 14 residues. CDR3 in DNA: TGTGCCTGGAGTGTACCCGTCCGGTCTGAGGCCCTCCACTTT. This sequence encodes CAWSVPVRSEALHF.

This clonotype was seen more than once but under ten times. The rearrangement uses TRBV2 and TRBJ1-5; D gene unclear. The V gene lost 0 bases and the J gene lost 3 bases, with 18 bases spanning the gap. This CDR3 is built from 18 residues. In germline, CDR1 is SNHLY, CDR2 FYNNEI. CDR3 nucleotides: TGTGCCAGCAGTGAAGCGCTTCGTCGGGATTTCAACAATCAGCCCCAGCATTTT. Amino acids: CASSEALRRDFNNQPQHF.

This clonotype was found a few times. V is TRBV28 and J is TRBJ2-5; 11 bases are shared with TRBD2. The germline V gene encodes CDR1 MDHEN and CDR2 SYDVKM. This CDR3 has 15 residues. V shed 4 bases, J shed 5 bases, and the junction held 6 bases outside the gene matches. The CDR3 reads CASSSASGRRETQYF. DNA for the CDR3: TGTGCCAGCAGTTCCGCTAGCGGGAGGAGGGAGACCCAGTACTTC.

This clonotype showed up just a few times. J is TRBJ2-5 and V is TRBV20-1; tentatively, D is TRBD1 (5 bases). The CDR3 consists of 15 residues. Germline V gives CDR1 DFQATT, CDR2 SNEGSKA (reference sequence). V was cut by 6 bases and J by 5 bases, with 22 bases left in between. The CDR3 nucleotides read TGCAGTGCCAATATAGCAGGGTTGAGTAAGGAGACCCAGTACTTC. Translation gives CSANIAGLSKETQYF.

This clonotype appeared a few times. The rearrangement uses TRBV12-3 or TRBV12-4 and TRBJ1-1, with D possibly TRBD1 on 6 matching bases. Trimming left V 3 bases short and J 1 base short, with 9 bases between. The CDR3 consists of 14 residues. CDR3 loop: CASSFWTENTEAFF. The CDR3 DNA reads as TGTGCCAGCAGTTTCTGGACAGAGAACACTGAAGCTTTCTTT.

This clonotype has just a few counts. This sequence joins TRBV3-1 and TRBJ1-1, with D possibly matching TRBD1 (5 bases). CDR1 is LGHDT and CDR2 is YNNKEL in the germline V gene (reference sequence). The CDR3 runs to 13 residues. V was cut by 4 bases and J by 7 bases, with 13 bases left in between. The CDR3 DNA reads as TGTGCCAGCAGCCCAAACAGGCCGAGTGAAGCTTTCTTT. It specifies CASSPNRPSEAFF.

The sample holds a few counts of this clonotype. The gene calls are TRBV7-2 and TRBJ1-2; TRBD1 matches 9 bases. The CDR3 extends over 15 amino acids. The germline V gene encodes CDR1 SGHTA and CDR2 FQGNSA. V lost 1 base to trimming and J lost 8 bases; unmatched junction nucleotides: 8. The CDR3 reads CASSLGDRGIGGYTF. In DNA, the CDR3 is TGTGCCAGCAGCTTAGGCGACAGGGGGATAGGAGGCTACACCTTC.

CDR3 nucleotide sequence: TGTGCCAGCAGCTTGCTAGTATCTGAGCAGTTCTTC. Residues: CASSLLVSEQFF. The chain uses TRBV7-2 and TRBJ2-1; D unclear. Germline V gene sequence: CDR1 SGHTA, CDR2 FQGNSA. V lost 3 bases and J lost 9, with 9 bases in between. The CDR3 sequence is 12 residues long.

The chain combines TRBV6-1 with TRBJ1-2, with no clear D. The ends were cut back, 11 bases at V and 0 bases at J, with 4 bases in the middle. Germline V CDR1 and CDR2: MNHNS, SASEGT. There are 10 residues in the CDR3. The CDR3: CASSNYGYTF. CDR3 DNA: TGTGCCTCCTCTAACTATGGCTACACCTTC.

V is TRBV5-1 and J is TRBJ2-3, with 8 bases matching TRBD1. The CDR3 spans 16 residues. Germline trimming cut 1 base from V and 0 bases from J; bases unmatched to any gene: 4. Germline V gene data show CDR1 as SGHRS and CDR2 as YFSETQ. In DNA form, the CDR3 reads TGCGCCAGCAGCTTGTTCCGGGACAGGAGCACAGATACGCAGTATTTT. Its translation: CASSLFRDRSTDTQYF.

The gene calls are TRBV6-5 and TRBJ2-1; 12 bases line up with TRBD2. The CDR3 is 15 residues long. From germline, CDR1 is MNHEY and CDR2 SVGAGI. V lost 2 bases and J lost 10; bases outside the gene matches: 6. As DNA, the CDR3 is TGTGCCAGCAGTTACCTAGCGGGAGGGACAGGGGAGCAGTTCTTC. This translates into CASSYLAGGTGEQFF.